What follows is one TCR beta chain and its context. What it recognizes is unknown. Sampled blood was obtained at baseline, cycle 4 day 1, and cycle 7 day 1. Germline CDR1 MDHEN, CDR2 SYDVKM. The CDR3 covers 13 residues. V lost 1 base and J lost 3, with 7 bases in between. This sample was included in a study of OX40 agonist ivuxolimab in advanced cancers. Study findings and constraints: The study found that CD8+ T cells averaged more expanded clones than CD4+.

Data came from immunoSEQ multiplex PCR; TCRdb stores just in-frame clones and leaves some out. The profile shows about 100,000 clones, less than 95% of them singletons. The rearrangement uses TRBV28 and TRBJ2-7; tentatively, D is TRBD2 (5 bases). The sequence was obtained from an adult with an advanced solid tumor such as melanoma, head and neck, liver or kidney cancer. Sequencing used CD4+ or CD8+ T cells sorted from blood, obtained in a trial of the OX40 agonist ivuxolimab. The CDR3 region is CASSLLANYEQYF. In DNA, the CDR3 is TGTGCCAGCAGTTTATTAGCGAACTACGAGCAGTACTTC.